The entry below describes one T cell receptor beta chain. TCRdb keeps only in-frame clones here, not all; method: immunoSEQ multiplex PCR. Altogether 300,000 to 400,000 clones are present, approximately 86% being singletons, with the ten largest covering about 7%. These data belong to a study of blood T cell repertoires in COVID-19. The wider study: The analysed material was cDNA or gDNA that came from T cells, B-cell-depleted T cells, or PBMCs.

The CDR3 extends over 18 amino acids. Germline V gene sequence: CDR1 MNHEY, CDR2 SMNVEV (reference sequence). V was pared by 6 bases and J by 0 bases, with 13 bases of the junction left unmatched. Seattle's enrolled individuals joined amid active infection and were then monitored longitudinally. The rearrangement links TRBV27 to TRBJ2-3, with 9 bases that match TRBD2. The specimen was peripheral blood. The origin of this receptor is a woman aged 55-70 years with COVID-19, enrolled during active disease. The CDR3 DNA reads as TGTGCCAGCAGGTCACTGTCTAGCGGGGCCCCTAGCACAGATACGCAGTATTTT. This sequence encodes CASRSLSSGAPSTDTQYF.